This T cell receptor (beta chain) derives from a study of OX40 agonist ivuxolimab in advanced cancers. Sequencing was performed with immunoSEQ multiplex PCR; in TCRdb, only in-frame clones are kept and a portion is missing. The data contain approximately 47,000 clones, around 87% of them singletons. Regarding this clone: Its antigen remains unknown.

Findings of the study overall: Normalized T-cell clonal expansion was also low in a subset of nonresponders. At doses 0.1 to 3.0 mg/kg, CD4+ and CD8+ clones expanded.

The germline gives CDR1 SGHRS, CDR2 YFSETQ. J gave up 2 bases and V 4 bases, and 8 bases lay outside the gene matches. The CDR3 loop spans 15 amino acids. V usage is TRBV5-1 and J usage is TRBJ1-2; 7 nucleotides align to TRBD1. Specimen: CD4+ or CD8+ T cells sorted from blood, collected in a trial of the OX40 agonist ivuxolimab. This sequence was found in an adult with an advanced solid tumor such as melanoma, head and neck, liver or kidney cancer. CDR3 nucleotide sequence: TGCGCCAGCAGCCCACGCACAGGGGCGAACTATGGCTACACCTTC. Translation: CASSPRTGANYGYTF.